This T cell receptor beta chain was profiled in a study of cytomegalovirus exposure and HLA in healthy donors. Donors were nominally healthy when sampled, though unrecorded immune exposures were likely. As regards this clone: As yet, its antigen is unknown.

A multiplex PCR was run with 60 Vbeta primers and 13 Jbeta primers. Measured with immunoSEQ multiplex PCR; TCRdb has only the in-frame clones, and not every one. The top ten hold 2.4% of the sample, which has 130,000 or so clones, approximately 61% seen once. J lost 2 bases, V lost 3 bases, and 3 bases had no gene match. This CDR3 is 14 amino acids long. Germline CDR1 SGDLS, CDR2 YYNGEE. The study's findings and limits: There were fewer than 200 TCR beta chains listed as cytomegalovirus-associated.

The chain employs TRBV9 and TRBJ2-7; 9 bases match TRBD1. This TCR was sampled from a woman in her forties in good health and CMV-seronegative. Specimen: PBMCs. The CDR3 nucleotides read TGTGCCAGCAGCGAGACAGGGGGGACCTACGAGCAGTACTTC. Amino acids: CASSETGGTYEQYF.